These 13 T cell receptor beta chains share one sample of origin, sequenced in a study of somatic mutations in cytotoxic T cells in rheumatoid arthritis. TCRdb's copy holds only in-frame clones and misses some; the assay was immunoSEQ multiplex PCR. The sample records about 16,000 clones, almost 85% being singletons. The sequenced material came from CD8+ T cells sorted from blood. Receptor source: a woman aged 45-65 years with rheumatoid arthritis.

This chain joins TRBV7-9 and TRBJ1-4, with 11 bases aligning to TRBD1. V lost 2 bases and J lost 7; bases outside the gene matches: 6. Germline assignment: CDR1 SEHNR and CDR2 FQNEAQ (reference sequence). The CDR3 sequence is 16 residues long. The CDR3, as DNA: TGTGCCAGCAGCTTACCCTGGACAGGGGGCATTGAAAAACTGTTTTTT. Amino acid sequence: CASSLPWTGGIEKLFF.

The chain couples TRBV28 to TRBJ2-1; the D call may be TRBD1 or TRBD2 (6 bases each). V gave up 8 bases and J gave up 6 bases, with 14 bases separating them. CDR1 is MDHEN, CDR2 SYDVKM, per germline. The CDR3 length is 13 residues. The CDR3 loop is CASGGLGGNEQFF. CDR3 nucleotide sequence: TGTGCCAGCGGGGGGTTAGGGGGCAATGAGCAGTTCTTC.

This clone has just a few counts. V is TRBV9 and J is TRBJ1-2; D may be TRBD1 (6 bases). Between the trimmed V and J ends, which lost 1 base and 6 bases, there was a span of 7 bases. Germline V gene data show CDR1 as SGDLS and CDR2 as YYNGEE. CDR3 length: 12 amino acids. CDR3 nucleotide sequence: TGTGCCAGCAGCGTAACAGGGCATGGCTACACCTTC. It translates to CASSVTGHGYTF.

This clone was observed a few times. V and J are TRBV7-9 and TRBJ1-1; D unresolved. Germline-derived CDR1 and CDR2 are SEHNR and FQNEAQ (reference sequence). V dropped 8 bases and J dropped 5 bases, with 9 bases sitting between them. CDR3 length equals 11 residues. CDR3 sequence: CASAAGTEAFF. CDR3 nucleotide sequence: TGTGCCAGCGCGGCGGGTACTGAAGCTTTCTTT.

This chain links TRBV20-1 with TRBJ2-1; D gene uncertain. CDR3 length equals 11 residues. V was shortened by 1 base and J by 6 bases, with 4 bases between the two germline ends. Germline V lookup: CDR1 DFQATT, CDR2 SNEGSKA (reference sequence). The CDR3 DNA sequence: TGCAGTGCTAGAGGAGCCAATGAGCAGTTCTTC. Translating gives CSARGANEQFF.

This clone is a singleton in its sample. The chain employs TRBV27 and TRBJ2-3; TRBD1 matches at 12 bases. This CDR3 has 14 amino acids. Trimming cost V 9 bases and J 6 bases; bases outside gene matches: 7. Germline V gene lookup returns CDR1 MNHEY and CDR2 SMNVEV (reference sequence). The CDR3 nucleotides read TGTGCCAGTGGGACAGGGGGCTCGATGGATACGCAGTATTTT. Protein product: CASGTGGSMDTQYF.

A word on this clone: This CDR3 is also generated by other DNA sequences in the sample. Written as DNA, the CDR3 is TGTGCCAGCAGTGAAGTAGGCTATGGCTACACCTTC. Amino acid sequence: CASSEVGYGYTF. The chain couples TRBV6-1 to TRBJ1-2; D uncertain. Germline CDR1 MNHNS, CDR2 SASEGT. The V and J ends lost 1 base and 4 bases respectively, with 4 bases between them. The CDR3 is 12 amino acids.

CDR3 loop: CASSRLTETSDNEQFF. For the CDR3, the DNA is TGTGCCAGCAGCCGGTTGACAGAAACTAGTGACAATGAGCAGTTCTTC. This chain connects TRBV14 to TRBJ2-1; D may be TRBD1 or TRBD2 (5 bases each). V lost 4 bases and J lost 5, with 18 bases in between. This CDR3 contains 16 residues. Germline loops: CDR1 SGHDN, CDR2 FVKESK.

This chain joins TRBV7-9 and TRBJ1-4; no reliable D call. V was shortened by 4 bases and J by 7 bases, with 10 bases between the two germline ends. The CDR3 runs 13 residues. Germline V CDR1 and CDR2: SEHNR, FQNEAQ (reference sequence). This CDR3 reads CASSSEGVEKLFF. The CDR3 DNA is TGTGCCAGCAGCTCAGAAGGCGTTGAAAAACTGTTTTTT. Filled out from reference TRBV7-9 and TRBJ1-4, the complete variable domain reads DTGVSQNPRHKITKRGQNVTFRCDPISEHNRLYWYRQTLGQGPEFLTYFQNEAQLEKSRLLSDRFSAERPKGSFSTLEIQRTEQGDSAMYLCASSSEGVEKLFFGSGTQLSVL.

The chain is built from TRBV7-2 and TRBJ1-1; D possibly corresponds to TRBD1 (5 bases). This CDR3 is 12 amino acids long. CDR1 and CDR2 from the germline V gene are SGHTA and FQGNSA. V lost 4 bases and J lost 7, with 10 bases in between. The CDR3 DNA sequence: TGTGCCAGCAGCTCCCCGGGGGGTGAAGCTTTCTTT. Translating gives CASSSPGGEAFF.

The chain couples TRBV19 to TRBJ1-5, with TRBD1 as a possible D gene (5 bases). With 5 bases removed from V and 4 bases from J, the gap between germline ends came to 12 bases. The CDR3 spans 14 residues. CDR1 and CDR2 (germline): LNHDA, SQIVND (reference sequence). The DNA of the CDR3 is TGTGCCAGTAGTCGCCGACAGATTAATCAGCCCCAGCATTTT. Its translation: CASSRRQINQPQHF.

The V call is TRBV7-9, the J call TRBJ1-1; the D is unclear. Germline CDR1 and CDR2: SEHNR and FQNEAQ (reference sequence). V gave up 6 bases and J gave up 3 bases, with 5 bases separating them. The CDR3 extends over 11 amino acids. The CDR3 region is CASRRDTEAFF. The DNA for the CDR3 is TGTGCCAGCAGAAGGGACACTGAAGCTTTCTTT.

V is TRBV19 and J is TRBJ1-1; D call uncertain. CDR1 is LNHDA, CDR2 SQIVND, per germline (reference sequence). Trimming shortened V by 3 bases and J by 5 bases, and 16 bases separated the two germline ends. The CDR3 totals 15 residues. The CDR3 protein is CASSIFGDELTEAFF. The CDR3 DNA is TGTGCCAGTAGTATTTTTGGAGATGAGTTGACTGAAGCTTTCTTT.